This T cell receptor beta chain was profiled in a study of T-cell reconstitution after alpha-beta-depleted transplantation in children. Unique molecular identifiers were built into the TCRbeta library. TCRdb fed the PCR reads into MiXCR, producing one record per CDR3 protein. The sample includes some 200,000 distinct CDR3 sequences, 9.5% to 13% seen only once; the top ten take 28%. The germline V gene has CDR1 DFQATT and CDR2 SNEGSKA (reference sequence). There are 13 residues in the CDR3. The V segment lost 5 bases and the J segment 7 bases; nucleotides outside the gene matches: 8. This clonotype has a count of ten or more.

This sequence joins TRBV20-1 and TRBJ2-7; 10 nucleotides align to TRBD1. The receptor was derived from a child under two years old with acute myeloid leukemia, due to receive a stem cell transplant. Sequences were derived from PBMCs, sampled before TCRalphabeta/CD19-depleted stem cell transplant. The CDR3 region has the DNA TGCAGTGCTTCCGGGACAGGGGATGGGGAGCAGTACTTC. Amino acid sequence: CSASGTGDGEQYF.